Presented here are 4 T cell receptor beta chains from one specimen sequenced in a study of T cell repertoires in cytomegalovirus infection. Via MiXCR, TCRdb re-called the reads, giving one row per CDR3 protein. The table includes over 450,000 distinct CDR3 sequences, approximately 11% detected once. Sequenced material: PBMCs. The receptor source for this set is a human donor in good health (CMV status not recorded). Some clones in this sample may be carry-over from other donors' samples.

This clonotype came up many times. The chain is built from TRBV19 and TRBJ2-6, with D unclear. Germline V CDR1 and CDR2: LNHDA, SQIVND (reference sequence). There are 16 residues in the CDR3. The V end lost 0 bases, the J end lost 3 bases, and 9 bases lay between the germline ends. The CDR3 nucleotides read TGTGCCAGTAGTATAGAGGCCGGGTTTGGGGCCAACGTCCTGACTTTC. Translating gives CASSIEAGFGANVLTF.

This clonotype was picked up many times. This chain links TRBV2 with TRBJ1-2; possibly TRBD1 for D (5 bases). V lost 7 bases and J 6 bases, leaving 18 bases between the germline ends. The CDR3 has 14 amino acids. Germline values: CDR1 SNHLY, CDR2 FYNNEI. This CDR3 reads CASKMETGPDGYTF. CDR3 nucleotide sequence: TGTGCCAGCAAGATGGAGACGGGGCCGGATGGCTACACCTTC.

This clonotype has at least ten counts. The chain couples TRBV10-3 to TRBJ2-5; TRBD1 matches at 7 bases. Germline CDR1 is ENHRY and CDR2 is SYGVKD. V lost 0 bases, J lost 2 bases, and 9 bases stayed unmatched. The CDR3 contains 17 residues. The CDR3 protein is CAISESGTGAVQETQYF. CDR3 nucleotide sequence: TGTGCCATCAGTGAGTCGGGTACAGGGGCGGTACAAGAGACCCAGTACTTC.

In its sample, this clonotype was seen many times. CDR3 in amino acids: CASSLDRGSGQPQHF. DNA for the CDR3: TGTGCCAGCAGTTTGGACAGGGGATCGGGTCAGCCCCAGCATTTT. The rearrangement links TRBV12-3 or TRBV12-4 to TRBJ1-5; TRBD1 matches at 9 bases. The ends lost 3 bases at V and 6 bases at J; junction bases unmatched: 6. CDR3 size: 15 residues.